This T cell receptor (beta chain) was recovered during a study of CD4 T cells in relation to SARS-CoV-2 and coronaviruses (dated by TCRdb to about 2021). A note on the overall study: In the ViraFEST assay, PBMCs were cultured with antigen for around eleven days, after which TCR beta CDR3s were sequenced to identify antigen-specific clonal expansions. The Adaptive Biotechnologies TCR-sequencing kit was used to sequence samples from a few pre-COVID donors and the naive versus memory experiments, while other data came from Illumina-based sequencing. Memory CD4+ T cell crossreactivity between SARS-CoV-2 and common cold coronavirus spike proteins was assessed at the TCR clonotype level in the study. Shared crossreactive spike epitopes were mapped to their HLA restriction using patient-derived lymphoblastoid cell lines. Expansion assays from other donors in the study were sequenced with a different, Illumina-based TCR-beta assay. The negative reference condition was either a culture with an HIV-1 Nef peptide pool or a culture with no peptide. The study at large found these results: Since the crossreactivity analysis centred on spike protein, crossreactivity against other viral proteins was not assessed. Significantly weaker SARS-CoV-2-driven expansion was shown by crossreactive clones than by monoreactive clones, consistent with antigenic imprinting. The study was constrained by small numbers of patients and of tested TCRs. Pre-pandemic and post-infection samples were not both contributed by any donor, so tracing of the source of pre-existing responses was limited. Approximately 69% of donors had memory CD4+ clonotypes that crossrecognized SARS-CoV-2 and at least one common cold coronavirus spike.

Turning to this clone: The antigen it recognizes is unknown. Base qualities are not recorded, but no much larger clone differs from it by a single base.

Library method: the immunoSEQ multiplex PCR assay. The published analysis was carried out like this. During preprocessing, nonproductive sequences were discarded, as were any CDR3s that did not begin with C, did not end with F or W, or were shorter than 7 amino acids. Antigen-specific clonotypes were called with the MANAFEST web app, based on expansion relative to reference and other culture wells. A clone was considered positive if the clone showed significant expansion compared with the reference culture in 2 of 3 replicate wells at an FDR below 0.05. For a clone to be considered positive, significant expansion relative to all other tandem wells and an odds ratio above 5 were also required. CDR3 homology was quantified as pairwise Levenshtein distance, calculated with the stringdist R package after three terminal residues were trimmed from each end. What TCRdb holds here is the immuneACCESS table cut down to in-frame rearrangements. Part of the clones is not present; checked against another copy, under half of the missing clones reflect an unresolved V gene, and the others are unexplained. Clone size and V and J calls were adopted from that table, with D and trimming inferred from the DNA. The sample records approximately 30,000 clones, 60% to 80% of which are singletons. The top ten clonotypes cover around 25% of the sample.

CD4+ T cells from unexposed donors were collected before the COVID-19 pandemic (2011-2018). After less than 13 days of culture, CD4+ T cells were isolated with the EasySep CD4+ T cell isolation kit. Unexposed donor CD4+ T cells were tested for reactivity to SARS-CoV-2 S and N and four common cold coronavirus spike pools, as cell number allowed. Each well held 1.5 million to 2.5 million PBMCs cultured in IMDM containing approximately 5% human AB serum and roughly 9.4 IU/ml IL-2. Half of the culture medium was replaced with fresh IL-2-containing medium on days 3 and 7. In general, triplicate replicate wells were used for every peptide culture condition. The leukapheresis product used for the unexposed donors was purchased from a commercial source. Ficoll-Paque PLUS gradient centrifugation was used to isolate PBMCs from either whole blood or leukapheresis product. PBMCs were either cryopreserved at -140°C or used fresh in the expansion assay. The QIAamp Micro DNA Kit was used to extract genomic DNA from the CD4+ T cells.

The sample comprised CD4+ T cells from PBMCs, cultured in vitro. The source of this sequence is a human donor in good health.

The CDR3 reads as follows: CASSGTERNTEAFF. The sequenced DNA: TGTGCCAGCAGCGGGACAGAGAGGAACACTGAAGCTTTCTTT. The chain employs TRBV3-1 (or the pseudogene TRBV3-2) and TRBJ1-1, with 7 central nucleotides matching TRBD1. Per the germline V gene (reference sequence), LGHDT is the CDR1 and YNNKEL is the CDR2. For this chain, trimming is 5 bases at the V end and 1 base at the J end, and the number of junction bases without a gene match is 4. The CDR3 runs 14 residues from the cysteine to the phenylalanine. Only the CDR3 DNA is retained, 42 bases long and in frame from the first base.